Sequencing of this TCR beta chain was carried out in a study of shared clonotypes between healthy human individuals. Looked up from germline, CDR1 is SGHKS and CDR2 is YYEKEE (reference sequence). V lost 5 bases, J lost 2 bases, and 16 bases lay in between. The CDR3 has 15 amino acids. About 30,000 T cell genomes, or approximately 290 ng DNA, went into unsorted PBMC replicate PCRs. Profiling relied on immunoSEQ multiplex PCR, and the TCRdb table lists in-frame clones only, not all of them. The table shows roughly 450,000 clones, with more than 65% occurring only once. The TCR originated in a woman aged 40 to 50 in good health. Some clones in this sample may be carry-over from other donors' samples. Sequenced input: PBMCs. This rearrangement joins TRBV5-5 to TRBJ1-2; D gene ambiguous. The CDR3 here is CASSSPTRKNYGYTF. CDR3 bases: TGTGCCAGCAGTTCCCCAACTCGGAAAAACTATGGCTACACCTTC.